The 22 T cell receptor beta chains presented below share a single source sample, sequenced in a study of Tregs in tolerant kidney transplant recipients. TCRdb's copy holds only in-frame clones and misses some; the assay was immunoSEQ multiplex PCR. The table has roughly 120,000 clones, about 90% seen once. Sample: CD4+ T cells from blood. These receptors were obtained from a human donor in good health.

The V call is TRBV12-5, the J call TRBJ1-2; TRBD1 agrees at 8 bases. The CDR3 consists of 16 residues. Trimming cost V 1 base and J 2 bases; bases outside gene matches: 6. Germline values: CDR1 LGHNT, CDR2 FRNRAP. DNA for the CDR3: TGTGCTAGTGGTTTGGACCAGGGGGCGCTGAACTATGGCTACACCTTC. It yields the protein CASGLDQGALNYGYTF.

The chain uses TRBV6-5 and TRBJ1-4; no reliable D call. The CDR3 extends over 13 amino acids. Deletions cut 6 bases from V and 12 bases from J, with 17 bases between. Looked up from germline, CDR1 is MNHEY and CDR2 is SVGAGI. The CDR3 DNA reads TGTGCCAGCAGCCGACGCGGCTCGGCGGAACTGTTTTTT. Protein sequence: CASSRRGSAELFF.

The CDR3 DNA follows: TGCGCCAGCAGCGTGCGGGGTAGCGGAACCTACAATGAGCAGTTCTTC. Amino acids: CASSVRGSGTYNEQFF. The V gene is TRBV5-1, the J gene TRBJ2-1, with D possibly TRBD2 on 6 matching bases. The CDR3 is 16 residues long. V was cut by 4 bases and J by 2 bases, with 16 bases left in between. CDR1 and CDR2 (germline): SGHRS, YFSETQ.

The CDR3 loop reads CASSFLRAGFNTDTQYF. The CDR3, as DNA: TGTGCCAGCAGCTTTCTACGGGCGGGGTTTAATACAGATACGCAGTATTTT. This chain links TRBV7-6 with TRBJ2-3; TRBD2 is a possible D gene (6 bases). The length of the CDR3 is 17 residues. V shed 3 bases and J shed 3 bases, with 19 bases lying between them. Germline CDR1 is SGHVS and CDR2 is FNYEAQ.

The V and J genes are TRBV9 and TRBJ2-2, with unresolved D. Germline assignment: CDR1 SGDLS and CDR2 YYNGEE. V was trimmed by 4 bases and J by 0 bases, leaving 13 bases between them. The CDR3 has 16 amino acids. CDR3 in DNA: TGTGCCAGCAGCTTGAGCGCTGCCTCGAACACCGGGGAGCTGTTTTTT. Encoded protein: CASSLSAASNTGELFF.

This clone came up once. The chain joins TRBV7-8 to TRBJ2-7; D is possibly TRBD1 or TRBD2 (6 bases each). The length of the CDR3 is 16 residues. Looked up from germline, CDR1 is SGHVS and CDR2 is FQNEAQ. The V end was cut by 0 bases, the J end by 2 bases, with 14 bases between. DNA of the CDR3: TGTGCCAGCAGCTTAGCCTGGAAGGGGGAGGCCTACGAGCAGTACTTC. This sequence encodes CASSLAWKGEAYEQYF.

The chain couples TRBV5-4 to TRBJ2-1, with 9 positions matching TRBD2. There are 15 residues in the CDR3. V lost 6 bases and J lost 8; bases outside the gene matches: 12. The germline gives CDR1 SGHNT, CDR2 YYREEE (reference sequence). CDR3: CASTLMRGGMYEQFF. CDR3 nucleotides: TGTGCCAGCACCCTGATGCGGGGGGGTATGTATGAGCAGTTCTTC.

This clone was detected only once. The J gene is TRBJ1-2, the V gene TRBV21-1. TRBV21-1 is recorded as a pseudogene. The CDR3 has 16 amino acids. CDR3 nucleotide sequence: TGTGCCAGCAGCAAATTGCCCGAGGGGGGGAGAAATGGCTACACCTTC. It is translated as CASSKLPEGGRNGYTF.

V usage is TRBV5-1 and J usage is TRBJ1-1; D is undetermined. The CDR3 has 15 residues. V lost 0 bases and J lost 0, with 9 bases in between. Looked up from germline, CDR1 is SGHRS and CDR2 is YFSETQ. Written as DNA, the CDR3 is TGCGCCAGCAGCTTGGACTCCGGTTTGAACACTGAAGCTTTCTTT. Translated, it gives CASSLDSGLNTEAFF.

The V gene is TRBV6-6, the J gene TRBJ2-7; D not certain. With 3 bases removed from V and 2 bases from J, the gap between germline ends came to 8 bases. This CDR3 is built from 13 residues. Germline V gene data show CDR1 as MNHNY and CDR2 as SVGAGI (reference sequence). The CDR3 reads CASSYKNTYEQYF. CDR3 DNA: TGTGCCAGCAGTTATAAAAACACCTACGAGCAGTACTTC.

The J gene is TRBJ1-2, the V gene TRBV6-6; tentative D call: TRBD1 (6 bases). Germline CDR1 is MNHNY and CDR2 is SVGAGI (reference sequence). Trimming took 2 bases from V and 4 from J, leaving 14 bases between them. The CDR3 is 15 residues long. DNA of the CDR3: TGTGCCAGCAGTTACGGGTGGGCCAGGGGCTATGGCTACACCTTC. It is translated as CASSYGWARGYGYTF.

The chain is built from TRBV25-1 and TRBJ1-2; perhaps TRBD1 as D (5 bases). This CDR3 region has 16 residues. Germline assignment: CDR1 MGHDK and CDR2 SYGVNS. V dropped 2 bases and J dropped 4 bases, with 17 bases sitting between them. This CDR3 reads CASSERSAGPSYGYTF. The CDR3 DNA reads as TGTGCCAGCAGTGAAAGGAGCGCAGGGCCAAGCTATGGCTACACCTTC.

This clone was seen just once. The junction departs from germline at one end; a sequencing error may be responsible. The chain employs TRBV5-1 and TRBJ2-7; 7 positions match TRBD1. Germline V lookup: CDR1 SGHRS, CDR2 YFSETQ. The CDR3 runs to 14 residues. Here the CDR3 reads CASITSERGREQYF. The CDR3 region has the DNA TGTGCCAGCATCACCAGCGAAAGGGGGCGGGAGCAGTACTTC.

The V call is TRBV6-7, the J call TRBJ1-2; the D gene is possibly TRBD1 (6 bases). Being an ORF, TRBV6-7 has a function that is uncertain. CDR3 length equals 16 residues. V lost 0 bases, J lost 2 bases, and 13 bases lay in between. CDR3 sequence: CASSYSTNRANYGYTF. The CDR3 DNA follows: TGTGCCAGCAGTTACTCGACTAACAGGGCAAACTATGGCTACACCTTC.

The V and J genes are TRBV18 and TRBJ1-1, with D possibly being TRBD1 (6 bases). V was clipped by 2 bases and J by 0 bases, with 13 bases between them. CDR1 is KGHSH and CDR2 is LQKENI in the germline V gene. The CDR3 contains 16 residues. CDR3 amino acids: CASSPRGTNMNTEAFF. DNA of the CDR3: TGTGCCAGCTCACCAAGGGGGACAAACATGAACACTGAAGCTTTCTTT.

The chain carries TRBV19 and TRBJ1-2; no clear D gene. The V gene's germline CDR1 is LNHDA and CDR2 SQIVND (reference sequence). The CDR3 totals 13 residues. Deletions cut 9 bases from V and 3 bases from J, with 14 bases between. The CDR3 region is CASTVGQDYGYTF. DNA for the CDR3: TGTGCCAGCACGGTGGGCCAGGACTATGGCTACACCTTC.

The gene calls are TRBV5-1 and TRBJ2-3; a weak D match, TRBD2 (5 bases). The CDR3 consists of 14 residues. Trimming took off 1 base at V and 4 bases at J, with 10 bases between the two ends. Per germline, CDR1 SGHRS and CDR2 YFSETQ. CDR3 sequence: CASSLPGVADTQYF. In DNA form, the CDR3 reads TGCGCCAGCAGCTTGCCCGGGGTCGCAGATACGCAGTATTTT.

A single count supports this clone. This rearrangement joins TRBV11-2 to TRBJ1-1; the D gene is possibly TRBD1 (6 bases). The CDR3 runs to 15 residues. V gave up 3 bases and J gave up 0 bases, with 11 bases separating them. In germline, CDR1 is SGHAT, CDR2 FQNNGV. CDR3 sequence reads: CASSFFRGMNTEAFF. CDR3 sequence (DNA): TGTGCCAGCAGCTTTTTTAGGGGGATGAACACTGAAGCTTTCTTT.

The gene calls are TRBV18 and TRBJ1-4; 7 bases fit TRBD1. Trimming removed 4 bases from V and 8 bases from J; junction bases left unmatched: 13. CDR1 is KGHSH and CDR2 is LQKENI in the germline V gene. This CDR3 region has 16 residues. The CDR3 loop reads CASSLSPGTVKEKLFF. The CDR3 coding sequence is TGTGCCAGCTCACTTAGCCCCGGGACAGTGAAGGAAAAACTGTTTTTT.

The rearrangement joins TRBV11-2 to TRBJ2-1, with TRBD1 matching over 7 bases. CDR3 length: 15 amino acids. The ends lost 7 bases at V and 6 bases at J; junction bases unmatched: 12. Germline loops: CDR1 SGHAT, CDR2 FQNNGV. The CDR3 is CASNNLQGPGNEQFF. The CDR3, as DNA: TGTGCCAGCAACAATTTACAGGGGCCGGGCAATGAGCAGTTCTTC.

V is TRBV25-1 and J is TRBJ1-2, with 11 nucleotides matching TRBD1. V lost 4 bases, J lost 2 bases, and 6 bases stayed unmatched. CDR1 and CDR2 from the germline V gene are MGHDK and SYGVNS. CDR3 length: 16 residues. The CDR3 here is CASSVDRGPLNYGYTF. CDR3 nucleotide sequence: TGTGCCAGCAGTGTGGACAGGGGGCCCCTGAACTATGGCTACACCTTC.

The CDR3 DNA sequence: TGTGCCACCAGCAGAGATCAGTGGGGCAGGTCTGGAAACACCATATATTTT. It specifies CATSRDQWGRSGNTIYF. The chain carries TRBV15 and TRBJ1-3; tentative D call: TRBD1 (5 bases). Per germline, CDR1 LNHNV and CDR2 YYDKDF (reference sequence). The CDR3 totals 17 residues. V was clipped by 0 bases and J by 1 base, with 13 bases between them.